Presented here are 20 T cell receptor beta chains from one specimen sequenced in a study of blood T cell repertoires in COVID-19. Using immunoSEQ multiplex PCR, the repertoire was profiled, and TCRdb retains in-frame clones only, with some absent. The data show roughly 250,000 clones, 84% seen once. Source material: peripheral blood. Receptors originate from a person between 65 and 79 years old with COVID-19, enrolled during active disease.

Here the CDR3 DNA reads TGTGCCAGCAGTTACGAAGAGAGCGGGGGGTTCTCGGATACGCAGTATTTT. Protein sequence: CASSYEESGGFSDTQYF. This chain uses TRBV6-2 or TRBV6-3 with TRBJ2-3, with 9 positions matching TRBD2. With 2 bases clipped from V and 6 bases from J, the junction kept 12 bases outside the gene matches. Germline CDR1 is MNHEY and CDR2 is SVGEGT. The CDR3 sequence is 17 residues long.

V and J are TRBV15 and TRBJ1-1; D unresolved. This CDR3 has 11 residues. Trimming took off 3 bases at V and 8 bases at J, with 7 bases between the two ends. In germline, CDR1 is LNHNV, CDR2 YYDKDF (reference sequence). The CDR3, as DNA: TGTGCCACCAGCAGGCAGCGAGAAGCTTTCTTT. This gives the protein CATSRQREAFF.

V and J are TRBV6-2 or TRBV6-3 and TRBJ2-1, with TRBD2 identical over 7 bases. Germline V gene sequence: CDR1 MNHEY, CDR2 SVGEGT. The CDR3 consists of 15 residues. The junction had 5 bases not matched to a gene; V was cut back by 6 bases and J by 0 bases. CDR3 sequence reads: CASSPGTNSYNEQFF. In DNA form, the CDR3 reads TGTGCCAGCAGCCCCGGGACTAACTCCTACAATGAGCAGTTCTTC.

This chain connects TRBV10-3 to TRBJ1-2; TRBD1 matches at 9 bases. J was trimmed by 6 bases and V by 10 bases; bases with no gene match: 9. Germline loops: CDR1 ENHRY, CDR2 SYGVKD. There are 13 residues in the CDR3. Here the CDR3 reads CATETGGANGYTF. The CDR3 coding sequence is TGTGCCACTGAAACAGGGGGCGCGAATGGCTACACCTTC.

The chain is built from TRBV7-6 and TRBJ1-2, with TRBD1 matching 9 bases. The V segment lost 4 bases and the J segment 8 bases; nucleotides outside the gene matches: 23. CDR1 is SGHVS, CDR2 FNYEAQ, per germline. CDR3 length equals 19 residues. The DNA for the CDR3 is TGTGCCAGCAGCTCCCGCCCCGCCGTCGAGACAGGGGGTGGCGGGGGCTACACCTTC. Protein: CASSSRPAVETGGGGGYTF.

This sequence joins TRBV9 and TRBJ2-3; 7 positions match TRBD2. With 4 bases clipped from V and 2 bases from J, the junction kept 10 bases outside the gene matches. The CDR3 length is 16 residues. The V gene's germline CDR1 is SGDLS and CDR2 YYNGEE. CDR3 loop: CASSIEAGSPTDTQYF. CDR3 nucleotides: TGTGCCAGCAGCATTGAAGCGGGGAGTCCCACAGATACGCAGTATTTT.

A remark on this clone: One end of the junction fails to match germline, which may point to a read error. The genes are TRBV29-1 and TRBJ2-3; the match to TRBD2 covers 8 bases. The CDR3 extends over 14 amino acids. The germline gives CDR1 SQVTM, CDR2 ANQGSEA. CDR3 sequence (DNA): TGCAGCGTTGATCAGCGGGAGCGCACAGCTACGCAGTATTTT. Translating gives CSVDQRERTATQYF.

CDR3 DNA: TGTGCCAGCAGCTTAGCGTCAGGGGTAGGAGAATCACCCCTCCACTTT. Protein: CASSLASGVGESPLHF. V usage is TRBV7-6 and J usage is TRBJ1-6; maybe TRBD1 (6 bases). The CDR3 has 16 amino acids. CDR1 is SGHVS, CDR2 FNYEAQ, per germline. Deletions cut 0 bases from V and 10 bases from J, with 16 bases between.

The chain has TRBV2 and TRBJ1-2, with D possibly TRBD1 on 6 matching bases. This CDR3 comprises 14 residues. The germline gives CDR1 SNHLY, CDR2 FYNNEI. The V end was cut by 7 bases, the J end by 4 bases, with 16 bases between. The CDR3 DNA sequence: TGTGCCAGCACTGGGGGCGCCGTCTCCTATGGCTACACCTTC. Its translation is CASTGGAVSYGYTF.

As for this clone: The junction and the germline gene differ at one end; a read error may be behind it. The chain links TRBV6-6 to TRBJ1-2; D gene ambiguous. CDR3 size: 14 residues. Germline V gene sequence: CDR1 MNHNY, CDR2 SVGAGI (reference sequence). The CDR3 DNA is TGTGCCTGCAGATGGGCCCCACCCCGCGAAGGCTACACCTTC. Its translation: CACRWAPPREGYTF.

The chain couples TRBV7-3 to TRBJ1-2; D is undetermined. Germline CDR1 and CDR2: SGHTA and FQGTGA. V was shortened by 3 bases and J by 2 bases, with 16 bases between the two germline ends. There are 16 residues in the CDR3. CDR3 DNA: TGTGCCAGCAGCTTGGCAGGTTCCCCCTCAAACTATGGCTACACCTTC. Encoded protein: CASSLAGSPSNYGYTF.

The V and J genes are TRBV27 and TRBJ1-5; 11 positions match TRBD1. Germline CDR1 MNHEY, CDR2 SMNVEV (reference sequence). The CDR3 runs to 19 residues. V dropped 6 bases and J dropped 4; count of bases not matched to a gene: 17. This chain's CDR3 is CASRLARSGTGGGNQPQHF. The CDR3 DNA reads TGTGCCAGCAGATTGGCCCGTTCCGGGACAGGGGGAGGTAATCAGCCCCAGCATTTT.

The chain employs TRBV19 and TRBJ2-3; 12 nucleotides match TRBD1. After removal of 6 bases from V and 6 bases from J, the junction contained 7 bases not matched to a gene. The CDR3 loop spans 15 amino acids. In germline, CDR1 is LNHDA, CDR2 SQIVND (reference sequence). The CDR3 region has the DNA TGTGCCAGTAGAGACCGGGACAGGGGGCCTGATACGCAGTATTTT. This translates into CASRDRDRGPDTQYF.

The chain joins TRBV9 to TRBJ2-5, with 7 bases identical to TRBD2. With V trimmed by 0 bases and J by 2 bases, 4 bases remained unmatched. The CDR3 extends over 15 amino acids. Germline CDR1 reads SGDLS; CDR2 reads YYNGEE. CDR3 region: CASSVGPAGQETQYF. DNA of the CDR3: TGTGCCAGCAGCGTAGGCCCAGCGGGACAAGAGACCCAGTACTTC.

The rearrangement uses TRBV19 and TRBJ2-5; TRBD2 aligns across 7 bases. CDR1 is LNHDA and CDR2 is SQIVND in the germline V gene (reference sequence). Trimming at V came to 6 bases and at J to 5 bases, leaving 3 bases not matched to a gene. The CDR3 loop spans 12 amino acids. The CDR3 loop reads CASRGGSETQYF. The CDR3 coding sequence is TGTGCCAGTAGGGGCGGGAGTGAGACCCAGTACTTC.

The V gene is TRBV19, the J gene TRBJ2-2; no clear D gene. This CDR3 is built from 13 residues. Germline values: CDR1 LNHDA, CDR2 SQIVND (reference sequence). Trimming stripped 6 bases from V and 6 bases from J, with 11 bases between. In DNA, the CDR3 is TGTGCCAGTAGCTTCCCCTTTCCCGGGGAGCTGTTTTTT. Its translation is CASSFPFPGELFF.

The rearrangement joins TRBV6-1 to TRBJ2-1; the match to TRBD2 covers 13 bases. Trimming at V came to 4 bases and at J to 13 bases, leaving 13 bases not matched to a gene. In germline, CDR1 is MNHNS, CDR2 SASEGT. The CDR3 loop spans 16 amino acids. The CDR3 loop reads CASSATSGRAGGRQFF. Here the CDR3 DNA reads TGTGCCAGCAGTGCAACTAGCGGGAGGGCCGGTGGGAGACAGTTCTTC.

The chain joins TRBV11-2 to TRBJ2-7, with unresolved D. There are 11 residues in the CDR3. The V end lost 6 bases, the J end lost 2 bases, and 5 bases lay between the germline ends. Germline CDR1 SGHAT, CDR2 FQNNGV. The CDR3 DNA sequence: TGTGCCAGCAGGCGAGCCTACGAGCAGTACTTC. Translated: CASRRAYEQYF.

Turning to this clone: Distinct nucleotide sequences in the sample also encode this CDR3. The CDR3, as DNA: TGTGCCAGCAGTGAGACAGGGGTAGGCAATCAGCCCCAGCATTTT. This translates into CASSETGVGNQPQHF. The chain recombines TRBV6-4 with TRBJ1-5; 8 bases are a match to TRBD1. V lost 3 bases to trimming and J lost 2 bases; unmatched junction nucleotides: 3. This CDR3 has 15 amino acids. Germline V gene sequence: CDR1 MRHNA, CDR2 SNTAGT.

V gene TRBV12-3 or TRBV12-4 combines with J gene TRBJ1-2; unclear D gene. The V and J ends lost 3 bases and 8 bases respectively, with 13 bases between them. The CDR3 is 13 amino acids. CDR3: CASSFAGSYGYTF. The CDR3 coding sequence is TGTGCCAGCAGTTTCGCGGGGTCCTACGGCTACACCTTC.